This T cell receptor (beta chain) was sequenced for a study of PD-1 blockade in classical Hodgkin lymphoma. Profiling relied on immunoSEQ multiplex PCR, and the TCRdb table lists in-frame clones only, not all of them. In the table there are 10,000 to 15,000 clones, roughly three quarters of which are singletons. This clone was seen only once. Its target is unknown. The germline CDR1 and CDR2 sequences are MNHNY and SVGAGI (reference sequence). The V end lost 2 bases, the J end lost 5 bases, and 13 bases lay between the germline ends. This CDR3 contains 15 residues. General observations from the study: The diversity seen at baseline in complete responders resembled that of newly diagnosed patients.

Relapse after autologous stem cell transplantation occurred in every patient, and brentuximab vedotin exposure varied. Magnetic negative selection was used to purify CD8+ T cells from thawed PBMCs. The receptor comes from a human donor with classical Hodgkin lymphoma. The sample was CD8+ T cells from blood, taken at baseline. This chain uses TRBV6-6 with TRBJ1-5, with D unresolved. DNA for the CDR3: TGTGCCAGCAGTTACCTTCCGGGTGTGGATCAGCCCCAGCATTTT. Translated, it gives CASSYLPGVDQPQHF.